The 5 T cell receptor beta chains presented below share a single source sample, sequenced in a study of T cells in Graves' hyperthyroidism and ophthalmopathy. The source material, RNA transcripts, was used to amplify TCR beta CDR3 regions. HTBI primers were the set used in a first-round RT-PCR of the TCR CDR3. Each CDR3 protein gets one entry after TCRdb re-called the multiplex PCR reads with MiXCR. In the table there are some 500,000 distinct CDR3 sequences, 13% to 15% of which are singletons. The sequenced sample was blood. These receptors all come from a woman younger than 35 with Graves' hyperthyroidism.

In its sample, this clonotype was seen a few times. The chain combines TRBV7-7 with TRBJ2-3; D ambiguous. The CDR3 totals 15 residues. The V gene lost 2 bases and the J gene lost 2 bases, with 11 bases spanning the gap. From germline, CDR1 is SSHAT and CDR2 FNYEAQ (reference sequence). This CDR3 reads CASSLTSSVTDTQYF. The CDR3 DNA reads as TGTGCCAGCAGCTTAACGAGTTCGGTCACAGATACGCAGTATTTT.

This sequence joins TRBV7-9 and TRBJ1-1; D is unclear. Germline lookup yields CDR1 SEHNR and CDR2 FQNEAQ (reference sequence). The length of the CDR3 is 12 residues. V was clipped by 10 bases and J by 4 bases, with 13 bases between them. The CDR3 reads CATSKLGTEAFF. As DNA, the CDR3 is TGTGCCACCTCCAAGTTGGGCACTGAAGCTTTCTTT.

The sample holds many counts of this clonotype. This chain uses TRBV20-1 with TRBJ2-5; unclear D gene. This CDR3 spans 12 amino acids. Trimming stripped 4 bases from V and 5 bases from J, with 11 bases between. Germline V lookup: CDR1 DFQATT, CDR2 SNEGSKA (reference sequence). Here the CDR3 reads CSATDVYETQYF. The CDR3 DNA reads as TGCAGTGCTACAGACGTGTACGAGACCCAGTACTTC.

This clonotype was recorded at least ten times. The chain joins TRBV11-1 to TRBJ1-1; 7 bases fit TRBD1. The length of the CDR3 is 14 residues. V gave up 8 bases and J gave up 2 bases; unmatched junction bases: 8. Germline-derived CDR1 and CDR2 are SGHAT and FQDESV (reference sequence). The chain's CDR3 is CASGAGDSNTEAFF. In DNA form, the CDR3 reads TGTGCCAGCGGAGCGGGGGACAGCAACACTGAAGCTTTCTTT.

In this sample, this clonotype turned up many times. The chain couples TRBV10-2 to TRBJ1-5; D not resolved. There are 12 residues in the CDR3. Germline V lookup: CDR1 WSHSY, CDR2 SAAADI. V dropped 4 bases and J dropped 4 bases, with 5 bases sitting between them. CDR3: CASSASNQPQHF. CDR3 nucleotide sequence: TGCGCCAGCAGTGCCTCTAATCAGCCCCAGCATTTT.